This T cell receptor beta chain was recorded in a study of T-cell memory formation after mild COVID-19. Regarding this clonotype: Its specificity is unknown.

Findings and caveats of the study: Clones contracting across day 15 to 85 had a balanced CD4/CD8 profile; later expanding clones leaned CD4+. The appearance of some responding clones in pre-infection memory suggested that cross-reactive memory joined. Chiefly within CM and EM were the contracting CD4+ clones; CD8+ ones were within EMRA.

This CDR3 has 16 residues. Looked up from germline, CDR1 is MGHRA and CDR2 is YSYEKL. Trimming removed 4 bases at V and 8 bases at J, with 20 bases between. TCRdb reprocessed the 5' RACE reads via MiXCR and lists one record per CDR3 protein. The sample lists 350,000 to 500,000 distinct CDR3 sequences; less than 25% were seen once. V and J are TRBV4-1 and TRBJ1-4; possibly TRBD1 for D (5 bases). The receptor was derived from an adult woman who had mild COVID-19 (a few samples of this study predate the infection). Cell type and time point are not known. Input material: PBMCs or a T cell subset sorted from them (not recorded which). The CDR3 spells CASSPKIWGVGEKLFF. The CDR3 nucleotides read TGCGCCAGCAGCCCCAAGATCTGGGGGGTTGGGGAAAAACTGTTTTTT.